The clone carrying this T cell receptor gamma chain was recorded at least ten times. Its antigen remains unknown. V shed 2 bases and J 11 bases; nucleotides not matched to a gene: 6. Germline V gene lookup returns CDR1 VTNTFY and CDR2 YDVSTARD (reference sequence). There are 11 residues in the CDR3. TCRdb applied CATT to the multiplex PCR reads for clone calling. This table holds over 3,500 gamma-chain clones, 7% found once. The data were obtained in a study of gamma delta lymphoproliferative disorders and STAT genes. At the level of the study: The LymphoTrack Dx TCRG Assay amplified gamma chains from at least 50 ng of genomic DNA. For the delta chain, EuroClonality-NGS standard procedure was applied.

Findings and caveats of the study: Most major patient clonotypes were shared with at least one healthy donor. Patient gamma repertoires clustered apart from healthy controls; delta did not.

Sequencing used genomic DNA taken from PBMCs of patients and controls. The V call is TRGV3, the J call TRGJ1 or TRGJ2. The J gene is not listed in TCRdb, so it was assigned here from a DNA match to germline. Sequencing was done on a sample of blood. This TCR derives from a human donor in good health. CDR3 residues: CATWDMAEKLF. The CDR3 DNA follows: TGTGCCACCTGGGACATGGCTGAGAAACTCTTT.